The next 20 T cell receptor beta chains were all read from a single sample in a study of radiotherapy plus CTLA-4 blockade in lung cancer. The data were produced by immunoSEQ multiplex PCR, yet TCRdb's version contains in-frame clones alone and is incomplete. The sample carries about 90,000 clones, 72% recorded once. Sample: peripheral blood, taken from a patient treated with radiotherapy plus ipilimumab. All receptors derive from a human donor with non-small cell lung cancer that progressed on radiotherapy plus ipilimumab.

This clone was seen more than once but under ten times. This chain joins TRBV21-1 and TRBJ1-5. TRBV21-1 is marked as a pseudogene. The CDR3 sequence is 14 residues long. In nucleotides, the CDR3 is TGTGCCAGCAGCAAAGGGGAATGCAATCAGCCCCAGCATTTT. The encoded protein is CASSKGECNQPQHF.

The chain couples TRBV7-2 to TRBJ2-1; D unresolved. The CDR3 runs to 13 residues. Trimming stripped 4 bases from V and 5 bases from J, with 9 bases between. Germline loops: CDR1 SGHTA, CDR2 FQGNSA. The CDR3 spells CASSSRVHNEQFF. In nucleotides, the CDR3 is TGTGCCAGCAGCTCAAGGGTCCACAATGAGCAGTTCTTC.

This clone came up a few times. This chain connects TRBV15 to TRBJ1-1; a weak D match, TRBD1 (6 bases). CDR3 length equals 13 residues. Trimming stripped 1 base from V and 4 bases from J, with 7 bases between. Germline V lookup: CDR1 LNHNV, CDR2 YYDKDF (reference sequence). As DNA, the CDR3 is TGTGCCACCAGCAGAGGGGGGGCCACTGAAGCTTTCTTT. Protein sequence: CATSRGGATEAFF. Full variable domain (rest looked up from reference TRBV15 and TRBJ1-1): DAMVIQNPRYQVTQFGKPVTLSCSQTLNHNVMYWYQQKSSQAPKLLFHYYDKDFNNEADTPDNFQSRRPNTSFCFLDIRSPGLGDTAMYLCATSRGGATEAFFGQGTRLTVV.

CDR3 sequence reads: CASSGSAGEPWEQYF. Written as DNA, the CDR3 is TGCGCCAGCAGCGGATCAGCGGGAGAACCGTGGGAGCAGTACTTC. The chain recombines TRBV5-1 with TRBJ2-5, with 8 bases identical to TRBD2. V dropped 4 bases and J dropped 11; count of bases not matched to a gene: 16. Germline V gene sequence: CDR1 SGHRS, CDR2 YFSETQ. The CDR3 has 15 residues.

This clone was seen many times. V usage is TRBV4-1 and J usage is TRBJ1-1, with unresolved D. Trimming cost V 5 bases and J 0 bases, with 7 bases left between them. The CDR3 loop spans 13 amino acids. Germline loops: CDR1 MGHRA, CDR2 YSYEKL. The CDR3 is CASSYTLNTEAFF. The CDR3 coding sequence is TGCGCCAGCAGCTACACATTGAACACTGAAGCTTTCTTT.

This chain joins TRBV11-2 and TRBJ1-6; D gene uncertain. Germline loops: CDR1 SGHAT, CDR2 FQNNGV. The length of the CDR3 is 13 residues. V lost 0 bases and J lost 5, with 2 bases in between. The DNA of the CDR3 is TGTGCCAGCAGCTTAGAGAATAATTCACCCCTCCACTTT. Amino acids: CASSLENNSPLHF.

The genes are TRBV28 and TRBJ2-7; no clear D gene. This CDR3 is 12 amino acids long. V lost 3 bases to trimming and J lost 3 bases, with 6 bases between them. Germline V gene lookup returns CDR1 MDHEN and CDR2 SYDVKM. The CDR3 here is CASSFGHYEQYF. Here the CDR3 DNA reads TGTGCCAGCAGTTTCGGCCACTACGAGCAGTACTTC.

The CDR3 loop reads CASSRVVNTEAFF. As DNA, the CDR3 is TGTGCCAGCAGTCGAGTCGTGAACACTGAAGCTTTCTTT. The genes are TRBV6-5 and TRBJ1-1; D is undetermined. Germline V gives CDR1 MNHEY, CDR2 SVGAGI. V was cut by 5 bases and J by 0 bases, with 7 bases left in between. The CDR3 is made up of 13 amino acids.

The chain has TRBV7-2 and TRBJ2-7, with TRBD2 matching over 13 bases. V dropped 2 bases and J dropped 4; count of bases not matched to a gene: 2. Germline V gives CDR1 SGHTA, CDR2 FQGNSA. This CDR3 has 15 residues. CDR3 sequence: CASSLTSGRVYEQYF. CDR3 in DNA: TGTGCCAGCAGCTTAACTAGCGGGAGGGTTTACGAGCAGTACTTC.

J is TRBJ1-5 and V is TRBV7-9; D gene unclear. Deletions cut 1 base from V and 5 bases from J, with 3 bases between. The CDR3 covers 12 residues. CDR1 is SEHNR, CDR2 FQNEAQ, per germline (reference sequence). DNA for the CDR3: TGTGCCAGCAGCTTAGACGATCAGCCCCAGCATTTT. Translated, it gives CASSLDDQPQHF. Full variable domain (missing parts from reference TRBV7-9 and TRBJ1-5): DTGVSQNPRHKITKRGQNVTFRCDPISEHNRLYWYRQTLGQGPEFLTYFQNEAQLEKSRLLSDRFSAERPKGSFSTLEIQRTEQGDSAMYLCASSLDDQPQHFGDGTRLSIL.

This chain joins TRBV5-6 and TRBJ1-1; D call uncertain. V dropped 3 bases and J dropped 3 bases, with 12 bases sitting between them. The CDR3 runs 14 residues. CDR1 is SGHDT, CDR2 YYEEEE, per germline. CDR3 in amino acids: CASSSRRMYTEAFF. The CDR3 DNA sequence: TGTGCCAGCAGCTCCAGACGGATGTACACTGAAGCTTTCTTT.

The table lists this clone with a few counts. CDR3 sequence (DNA): TGTGCCAGCAGCGATGGACTAGCCGGGAGAGATACGCAGTATTTT. Residues: CASSDGLAGRDTQYF. The V and J genes are TRBV7-7 and TRBJ2-3; 8 bases match TRBD2. Germline CDR1 reads SSHAT; CDR2 reads FNYEAQ (reference sequence). CDR3 length: 15 amino acids. V lost 5 bases to trimming and J lost 5 bases; unmatched junction nucleotides: 9.

This clone was counted many times. V usage is TRBV11-2 and J usage is TRBJ2-2; D gene ambiguous. CDR1 and CDR2 (germline): SGHAT, FQNNGV. The CDR3 is made up of 16 amino acids. Deletions cut 7 bases from V and 3 bases from J, with 18 bases between. The CDR3 region has the DNA TGTGCCAGCACCATTTCTGAAGGGCTCGACACCGGGGAGCTGTTTTTT. Its protein product is CASTISEGLDTGELFF.

The J gene is TRBJ1-1, the V gene TRBV18; 8 bases align to TRBD1. The ends lost 9 bases at V and 0 bases at J; junction bases unmatched: 12. The CDR3 sequence is 16 residues long. The germline V gene has CDR1 KGHSH and CDR2 LQKENI. As DNA, the CDR3 is TGTGCCAGTCTCCAAGACAGGGGACACATGAACACTGAAGCTTTCTTT. Its translation: CASLQDRGHMNTEAFF.

V usage is TRBV7-9 and J usage is TRBJ2-3; 9 bases are a match to TRBD2. The germline CDR1 and CDR2 sequences are SEHNR and FQNEAQ (reference sequence). The CDR3 runs 15 residues. V shed 0 bases, J shed 4 bases, and the junction held 2 bases outside the gene matches. CDR3 in amino acids: CASSLAASGADTQYF. CDR3 bases: TGTGCCAGCAGCTTAGCGGCTAGCGGGGCAGATACGCAGTATTTT.

This clone was counted a few times. This rearrangement joins TRBV4-3 to TRBJ1-2, with 8 bases identical to TRBD1. V gave up 6 bases and J gave up 0 bases; unmatched junction bases: 6. The CDR3 runs to 15 residues. Per the germline V gene, CDR1 is LGHNA and CDR2 is YSLEER. This chain's CDR3 is CASRVDRGANYGYTF. The CDR3 region has the DNA TGCGCCAGCAGGGTCGACAGGGGAGCTAACTATGGCTACACCTTC.

The table lists this clone with a few counts. The chain employs TRBV7-3 and TRBJ2-5, with 9 bases aligning to TRBD1. Unmatched junction bases numbered 7, after V lost 0 bases and J lost 5 bases. Germline assignment: CDR1 SGHTA and CDR2 FQGTGA. This CDR3 comprises 16 residues. CDR3 sequence: CASSLTGQGLGETQYF. The CDR3 DNA reads as TGTGCCAGCAGCTTAACTGGACAGGGGCTGGGGGAGACCCAGTACTTC.

The chain combines TRBV6-1 with TRBJ1-4; possibly TRBD1 for D (5 bases). Germline values: CDR1 MNHNS, CDR2 SASEGT. V gave up 6 bases and J gave up 5 bases, with 16 bases separating them. CDR3 length: 15 residues. The CDR3 DNA sequence: TGTGCCAGCAGCGAGACAGATTCGCCAAATGAAAAACTGTTTTTT. It codes for CASSETDSPNEKLFF.

The chain carries TRBV28 and TRBJ2-7; TRBD1 agrees at 10 bases. V lost 7 bases, J lost 3 bases, and 6 bases stayed unmatched. Germline assignment: CDR1 MDHEN and CDR2 SYDVKM. The CDR3 is 14 residues long. The CDR3 spells CASTVTGGFYEQYF. CDR3 bases: TGTGCCAGCACCGTGACAGGGGGCTTCTACGAGCAGTACTTC.

As concerns this clone: The sample contains more than one DNA sequence encoding this CDR3. The chain joins TRBV7-6 to TRBJ2-1; TRBD2 matches 8 bases. With 5 bases clipped from V and 1 base from J, the junction kept 13 bases outside the gene matches. Looked up from germline, CDR1 is SGHVS and CDR2 is FNYEAQ. The CDR3 is made up of 18 amino acids. DNA of the CDR3: TGTGCCAGCAGCCGAGGGGGTGGCGGGGGGAAGTCCTACAATGAGCAGTTCTTC. Translating it yields CASSRGGGGGKSYNEQFF.